The 18 T cell receptor beta chains listed next were all sequenced from one sample in a study of shared clonotypes between healthy human individuals. Using immunoSEQ multiplex PCR, the repertoire was profiled, and TCRdb retains in-frame clones only, with some absent. Of about 510,000 clones in the sample, almost 97% are singletons; the top ten hold less than 0.06%. Material for sequencing was naive CD4+ T cells sorted from blood. Stated subset: CD45RA+ positively selected. These receptors all stem from a woman aged 30 to 39 in good health.

This sequence joins TRBV18 and TRBJ1-1; 9 bases agree with TRBD1. CDR1 is KGHSH and CDR2 is LQKENI in the germline V gene. V shed 0 bases, J shed 7 bases, and the junction held 6 bases outside the gene matches. The CDR3 sequence is 15 residues long. For the CDR3, the DNA is TGTGCCAGCTCACCACCGGGACAGGGTTTGAGTGAAGCTTTCTTT. This codes for CASSPPGQGLSEAFF.

V usage is TRBV28 and J usage is TRBJ2-7, with unresolved D. Germline CDR1 and CDR2: MDHEN and SYDVKM. The CDR3 has 11 amino acids. Trimming left V 5 bases short and J 4 bases short, with 6 bases between. The chain's CDR3 is CASSTQYEQYF. CDR3 nucleotide sequence: TGTGCCAGCAGTACTCAGTACGAGCAGTACTTC.

The chain uses TRBV15 and TRBJ2-7; perhaps TRBD2 as D (5 bases). The CDR3 runs 13 residues. The V end was cut by 5 bases, the J end by 3 bases, with 11 bases between. The germline V gene has CDR1 LNHNV and CDR2 YYDKDF (reference sequence). CDR3 protein: CATSLAGVYEQYF. DNA of the CDR3: TGTGCCACCAGCTTGGCCGGGGTCTACGAGCAGTACTTC.

This clone was picked up one time. The chain links TRBV6-1 to TRBJ1-5, with 9 nucleotides matching TRBD1. V lost 4 bases, J lost 0 bases, and 4 bases stayed unmatched. The CDR3 is made up of 16 amino acids. Germline CDR1 is MNHNS and CDR2 is SASEGT. The CDR3 nucleotides are TGTGCCAGCAGTGTCCGGGACAGGGCTAGCAATCAGCCCCAGCATTTT. This gives the protein CASSVRDRASNQPQHF.

The V gene is TRBV29-1, the J gene TRBJ1-2, with D possibly matching TRBD1 (5 bases). V was cut by 0 bases and J by 4 bases, with 12 bases left in between. This CDR3 region has 14 residues. Germline CDR1 SQVTM, CDR2 ANQGSEA. The CDR3 spells CSVEDWWGTYGYTF. The CDR3 nucleotides read TGCAGCGTTGAAGATTGGTGGGGGACCTATGGCTACACCTTC.

Points on this clone: The same CDR3 arises from other DNA sequences in this sample as well. The chain has TRBV18 and TRBJ1-1; 8 bases map to TRBD1. CDR1 is KGHSH and CDR2 is LQKENI in the germline V gene. After removal of 2 bases from V and 1 base from J, the junction contained 0 bases not matched to a gene. The CDR3 is 14 amino acids. The CDR3 DNA is TGTGCCAGCTCACCAGGACAGGGGAACACTGAAGCTTTCTTT. This gives the protein CASSPGQGNTEAFF.

V and J are TRBV7-6 and TRBJ2-2; 10 bases match TRBD2. The V and J ends lost 1 base and 5 bases, in that order; junction bases with no gene match: 7. The germline V gene has CDR1 SGHVS and CDR2 FNYEAQ. The CDR3 totals 17 residues. The CDR3 DNA reads as TGTGCCAGCAGCTTAGTAGGGTCTAGCGGGAGTACCGGGGAGCTGTTTTTT. This encodes CASSLVGSSGSTGELFF.

The genes are TRBV7-2 and TRBJ2-7; the match to TRBD2 covers 10 bases. Germline assignment: CDR1 SGHTA and CDR2 FQGNSA. The V segment lost 5 bases and the J segment 6 bases; nucleotides outside the gene matches: 10. The CDR3 covers 15 residues. This chain's CDR3 is CASSGLAGGRGEQYF. CDR3 sequence (DNA): TGTGCCAGCAGCGGATTAGCGGGGGGAAGAGGCGAGCAGTACTTC.

The rearrangement uses TRBV14 and TRBJ2-2; 10 bases fit TRBD2. The CDR3 has 16 amino acids. V gave up 6 bases and J gave up 5 bases; unmatched junction bases: 9. Germline CDR1 reads SGHDN; CDR2 reads FVKESK. CDR3 coding DNA: TGTGCCAGCAGTCATCTAGCGGGAGTAGGAACCGGGGAGCTGTTTTTT. Protein product: CASSHLAGVGTGELFF.

The chain carries TRBV5-1 and TRBJ1-6; D not certain. The V gene's germline CDR1 is SGHRS and CDR2 YFSETQ. V lost 4 bases, J lost 7 bases, and 9 bases lay in between. The CDR3 is 13 amino acids. This chain's CDR3 is CASSLVGNSPLHF. DNA of the CDR3: TGCGCCAGCAGCCTTGTGGGGAATTCACCCCTCCACTTT.

This rearrangement joins TRBV19 to TRBJ1-1, with 7 nucleotides matching TRBD1. V lost 6 bases to trimming and J lost 1 base; unmatched junction nucleotides: 11. CDR1 is LNHDA, CDR2 SQIVND, per germline (reference sequence). CDR3 length: 16 residues. This chain's CDR3 is CASSSNPGQKNTEAFF. As DNA, the CDR3 is TGTGCCAGTAGCAGTAACCCGGGACAGAAGAACACTGAAGCTTTCTTT.

This CDR3 reads CAISVGGQVYEQYF. The CDR3 DNA follows: TGTGCCATCAGTGTTGGGGGACAGGTCTACGAGCAGTACTTC. The chain has TRBV10-3 and TRBJ2-7; 8 bases are a match to TRBD1. The germline V gene encodes CDR1 ENHRY and CDR2 SYGVKD. The CDR3 has 14 residues. V lost 4 bases and J lost 3; bases outside the gene matches: 5.

V usage is TRBV14 and J usage is TRBJ1-5; D is possibly TRBD1 (6 bases). V lost 0 bases and J lost 2, with 14 bases in between. This CDR3 has 17 residues. The germline V gene has CDR1 SGHDN and CDR2 FVKESK. The CDR3 here is CASSQDNRVMRNQPQHF. In nucleotides, the CDR3 is TGTGCCAGCAGCCAAGATAACAGGGTAATGCGCAATCAGCCCCAGCATTTT.

The V and J genes are TRBV5-6 and TRBJ1-1, with 7 bases aligning to TRBD1. The CDR3 loop spans 15 amino acids. V shed 4 bases and J 1 base; nucleotides not matched to a gene: 7. Germline-derived CDR1 and CDR2 are SGHDT and YYEEEE. The CDR3 nucleotides read TGTGCCAGCAGCGAGACAGGGAGGACGAACACTGAAGCTTTCTTT. Translating gives CASSETGRTNTEAFF.

The chain employs TRBV7-2 and TRBJ2-2, with D unresolved. Per the germline V gene, CDR1 is SGHTA and CDR2 is FQGNSA. The CDR3 extends over 14 amino acids. V lost 3 bases to trimming and J lost 0 bases, with 5 bases between them. The CDR3 here is CASSLTPNTGELFF. CDR3 DNA: TGTGCCAGCAGCTTGACTCCGAACACCGGGGAGCTGTTTTTT.

The chain uses TRBV5-1 and TRBJ1-5; unclear D gene. CDR3 length equals 14 residues. Germline lookup yields CDR1 SGHRS and CDR2 YFSETQ. The V end lost 0 bases, the J end lost 5 bases, and 9 bases lay between the germline ends. The DNA for the CDR3 is TGCGCCAGCAGCTTGGGTCCCACAGATCAGCCCCAGCATTTT. Encoded protein: CASSLGPTDQPQHF.

This clone was seen a single time. The V gene is TRBV6-5, the J gene TRBJ1-3; weak D call: TRBD1 (5 bases). V lost 5 bases and J 3 bases, leaving 11 bases between the germline ends. Germline lookup yields CDR1 MNHEY and CDR2 SVGAGI. The CDR3 runs 14 residues. In DNA form, the CDR3 reads TGTGCCAGCAGTGCCGACAGTATTGGAAACACCATATATTTT. It codes for CASSADSIGNTIYF.

The rearrangement joins TRBV18 to TRBJ2-7; the D gene is possibly TRBD2 (7 bases). This CDR3 has 15 residues. Germline V gene lookup returns CDR1 KGHSH and CDR2 LQKENI. Trimming took 3 bases from V and 7 from J, leaving 19 bases between them. The CDR3 here is CASSPSGDMSGEQYF. The CDR3 DNA follows: TGTGCCAGCTCACCCAGCGGGGACATGTCGGGGGAGCAGTACTTC.